These 4 T cell receptor beta chains originate from one sample sequenced in a study of PD-1 blockade in classical Hodgkin lymphoma. The assay was immunoSEQ multiplex PCR, and TCRdb's table has in-frame clones only and misses some. The sample yields about 44,000 clones, 60% to 75% seen once. Sample time point: cycle 4 day 1 (C4D1), after less than seven weeks of nivolumab. Each patient relapsed following autologous stem cell transplantation, and prior brentuximab vedotin exposure differed. This specimen consisted of peripheral blood mononuclear cells (PBMCs), obtained before the fourth cycle of nivolumab. These receptor sequences come from a human donor with classical Hodgkin lymphoma.

The V gene is TRBV7-6, the J gene TRBJ1-5, with TRBD1 matching over 12 bases. With 3 bases clipped from V and 4 bases from J, the junction kept 1 base outside the gene matches. The CDR3 runs 15 residues. The germline CDR1 and CDR2 sequences are SGHVS and FNYEAQ. DNA for the CDR3: TGTGCCAGCAGCTTGGGACAGGGGGCGAATCAGCCCCAGCATTTT. This translates into CASSLGQGANQPQHF.

The chain joins TRBV7-9 to TRBJ2-1; D is possibly TRBD2 (6 bases). CDR1 is SEHNR, CDR2 FQNEAQ, per germline (reference sequence). V was shortened by 1 base and J by 6 bases, with 16 bases between the two germline ends. This CDR3 has 16 amino acids. The CDR3 nucleotides are TGTGCCAGCAGCTTAGAGGGACTTCTAATTCGCAATGAGCAGTTCTTC. Translating it yields CASSLEGLLIRNEQFF.

V and J are TRBV7-2 and TRBJ2-1; a weak D match, TRBD2 (5 bases). The germline V gene has CDR1 SGHTA and CDR2 FQGNSA. The CDR3 is made up of 14 amino acids. The germline V and J ends were trimmed by 2 bases and 2 bases, with 7 bases remaining between them. CDR3 DNA: TGTGCCAGCAGCTTAAAACTAGCCTACAATGAGCAGTTCTTC. This gives the protein CASSLKLAYNEQFF.

This clone turned up a few times. V is TRBV9 and J is TRBJ1-1, with no clear D. The CDR3 has 13 residues. Germline CDR1 is SGDLS and CDR2 is YYNGEE. The V end lost 4 bases, the J end lost 4 bases, and 11 bases lay between the germline ends. CDR3 in DNA: TGTGCCAGCAGCCGTCGAGTGGGCACTGAAGCTTTCTTT. Its protein is CASSRRVGTEAFF. The whole variable domain, filled in from reference TRBV9 and TRBJ1-1, reads DSGVTQTPKHLITATGQRVTLRCSPRSGDLSVYWYQQSLDQGLQFLIQYYNGEERAKGNILERFSAQQFPDLHSELNLSSLELGDSALYFCASSRRVGTEAFFGQGTRLTVV.